This T cell receptor (beta chain) emerged from a study of T cells in Graves' hyperthyroidism and ophthalmopathy. General study results and limits: Researchers report that a 13 V-J model separated ophthalmopathy from stable hyperthyroidism.

Amplified TCR beta CDR3 regions came from RNA transcripts. Carried out on the TCR CDR3, a first-round RT-PCR used the HTBI primer set. TCRdb fed the multiplex PCR reads into MiXCR, producing one record per CDR3 protein. The sample yields hundreds of thousands of distinct CDR3 sequences, roughly 15% seen once. Those patients with uncontrolled infection, other autoimmune disease, pregnancy or lactation were excluded. It was 8 to 10 ml of fresh peripheral blood that supplied the PBMCs. There are a few counts of this clonotype. The antigen remains undetermined. CDR1 is SGHDT, CDR2 YYEEEE, per germline. The CDR3 loop spans 17 amino acids. With V trimmed by 2 bases and J by 2 bases, 8 bases remained unmatched.

The gene calls are TRBV5-6 and TRBJ2-1; 9 nucleotides align to TRBD2. Material for sequencing was blood. The sequence was obtained from a woman aged 60-75 years with Graves' ophthalmopathy. The DNA of the CDR3 is TGTGCCAGCAGCTTCTCCATAGCGGGAGCCACCTACAATGAGCAGTTCTTC. It yields the protein CASSFSIAGATYNEQFF.